These 11 T cell receptor beta chains were sequenced from one sample in a study of identical twins. TCRdb reprocessed the 5' RACE reads with MiXCR, giving one entry per CDR3 protein. The data hold some 1,600,000 distinct CDR3 sequences, with about 32% observed a single time. The material sequenced was cord blood. The receptors stem from a newborn girl in good health.

This clonotype has only a few counts. The chain couples TRBV20-1 to TRBJ1-2; weak D call: TRBD1 (5 bases). CDR1 is DFQATT and CDR2 is SNEGSKA in the germline V gene (reference sequence). V was trimmed by 4 bases and J by 3 bases, leaving 9 bases between them. The CDR3 is 12 residues long. The CDR3 reads CSATPGHYGYTF. CDR3 coding DNA: TGCAGTGCTACCCCGGGACACTATGGCTACACCTTC.

This clonotype was counted a few times. V and J are TRBV7-8 and TRBJ1-5; a possible D gene is TRBD1 (5 bases). The CDR3 runs to 15 residues. Germline CDR1 is SGHVS and CDR2 is FQNEAQ. V was clipped by 0 bases and J by 3 bases, with 9 bases between them. Here the CDR3 reads CASSLAGPPNQPQHF. CDR3 sequence (DNA): TGTGCCAGCAGCTTAGCGGGACCGCCCAATCAGCCCCAGCATTTT.

This clonotype was found a few times. This chain links TRBV29-1 with TRBJ1-2; a weak D match, TRBD1 (5 bases). The CDR3 sequence is 11 residues long. The V gene's germline CDR1 is SQVTM and CDR2 ANQGSEA. V lost 4 bases, J lost 8 bases, and 11 bases lay in between. The CDR3: CSVGPGKGYTF. DNA for the CDR3: TGCAGCGTTGGCCCAGGGAAAGGCTACACCTTC.

This clonotype was recorded only once. The chain employs TRBV7-2 and TRBJ1-2; a weak D match, TRBD1 (5 bases). Looked up from germline, CDR1 is SGHTA and CDR2 is FQGNSA. The CDR3 spans 14 residues. The V gene lost 1 base and the J gene lost 3 bases, with 9 bases spanning the gap. The CDR3 sequence is CASSLGVGDYGYTF. DNA of the CDR3: TGTGCCAGCAGCTTAGGAGTAGGGGACTATGGCTACACCTTC.

This chain joins TRBV9 and TRBJ2-5; D perhaps matches TRBD1 (7 bases). The end of the DNA is better explained by TRBJ2-1, so the J call may be wrong. CDR3 length: 16 residues. Germline CDR1 is SGDLS and CDR2 is YYNGEE. In DNA, the CDR3 is TGTGCCAGCAGCGTAAGGCAGGGGGGAAACCAAGAGACCCAGTTCTTC. Its translation is CASSVRQGGNQETQFF.

This clonotype was observed a few times. The chain uses TRBV12-3 or TRBV12-4 and TRBJ2-5; 7 nucleotides match TRBD2. This CDR3 has 15 amino acids. Trimming removed 3 bases from V and 12 bases from J; junction bases left unmatched: 16. The CDR3 DNA sequence: TGTGCCAGCAGTTTTCGTTTACTAGCGACCTCCCCTAAGTACTTC. The encoded protein is CASSFRLLATSPKYF.

The chain employs TRBV20-1 and TRBJ2-3; TRBD2 matches at 9 bases. CDR3 length equals 16 residues. The ends lost 3 bases at V and 6 bases at J; junction bases unmatched: 13. Looked up from germline, CDR1 is DFQATT and CDR2 is SNEGSKA (reference sequence). The CDR3 DNA is TGCAGTGCTAGGGACGCGGGGGGGCGTGTTGGGGATACGCAGTATTTT. Protein product: CSARDAGGRVGDTQYF.

The chain is built from TRBV4-2 and TRBJ2-7, with D hard to call. V lost 4 bases, J lost 0 bases, and 13 bases lay in between. The germline gives CDR1 LGHNA, CDR2 YNFKEQ. The CDR3 has 15 amino acids. DNA for the CDR3: TGTGCCAGCAGCCTAACGGCGGCAAACTCCTACGAGCAGTACTTC. Protein: CASSLTAANSYEQYF.

As for this clonotype: A read error may account for a junction end that differs from germline. CDR3 protein: CASSSTRESYNKQFF. CDR3 nucleotide sequence: TGTGCCAGCAGTTCCACCCGGGAGAGCTACAATAAGCAGTTCTTC. This chain links TRBV12-3 or TRBV12-4 with TRBJ2-1; perhaps TRBD2 as D (6 bases). This CDR3 comprises 15 residues.

The V call is TRBV20-1, the J call TRBJ2-7; 12 bases map to TRBD2. With V trimmed by 3 bases and J by 7 bases, 16 bases remained unmatched. Germline lookup yields CDR1 DFQATT and CDR2 SNEGSKA (reference sequence). CDR3 length: 17 residues. CDR3 in DNA: TGCAGTGCTAGCCGCCTAGCGGGGGGGAGCTCCTACAATGAGCAGTACTTC. Amino acids: CSASRLAGGSSYNEQYF.

The chain carries TRBV24-1 and TRBJ2-7; D may be TRBD1 or TRBD2 (5 bases each). The germline V gene has CDR1 KGHDR and CDR2 SFDVKD. CDR3 length equals 15 residues. Trimming pared 3 bases from V and 5 bases from J, leaving 16 bases between. The CDR3: CATSDVSRGSDEQYF. The CDR3 DNA reads TGTGCCACCAGTGATGTGAGTAGGGGTAGCGACGAGCAGTACTTC.